This T cell receptor beta chain was identified in a study of shared clonotypes between healthy human individuals. Clones were read by immunoSEQ multiplex PCR, and TCRdb kept only the in-frame ones, dropping some. The data contain around 700,000 clones, around 90% of them singletons. In germline, CDR1 is SGDLS, CDR2 YYNGEE. This CDR3 has 16 amino acids. V gave up 0 bases and J gave up 4 bases, with 17 bases separating them. Only CD45RO-negative cells positively selected for CCR7 counted as naive CD8 cells, so terminally differentiated effector memory CD45RA+ cells were excluded. This receptor was taken from a man aged 25 to 40 in good health. Sequencing used naive CD8+ T cells sorted from blood. This rearrangement joins TRBV9 to TRBJ2-7; D possibly corresponds to TRBD2 (6 bases). CDR3 sequence (DNA): TGTGCCAGCAGCGTAGAGGGGCGGGACCCCCTATACGAGCAGTACTTC. Translating it yields CASSVEGRDPLYEQYF.